This T cell receptor (beta chain) was sequenced in a study of Graves' ophthalmopathy and Graves' hyperthyroidism. Broader study findings: The 13-signature model separated ophthalmopathy from stable hyperthyroidism at roughly 90% sensitivity and approximately 81% specificity. Most thyroid clonotypes expanded beyond 0.001 frequency were also found in blood. The model flagged ophthalmopathy progression at roughly 64% sensitivity and around 72% specificity.

This clonotype appeared many times. What it recognizes is unknown. Using RNA transcripts, the TCR beta CDR3 regions were amplified. The first round was an RT-PCR with HTBI primers, and the second round was a multiplex PCR. TCRdb called the multiplex PCR reads again in MiXCR, with one record for every CDR3 protein. The sample consists of about 1.2 million distinct CDR3 sequences, around a third of them appearing once. CDR1 is SGHRS, CDR2 YFSETQ, per germline. V was shortened by 0 bases and J by 8 bases, with 17 bases between the two germline ends. This CDR3 is 15 amino acids long. The material sequenced was peripheral blood or thyroid tissue (not recorded which). This chain links TRBV5-1 with TRBJ1-2; a possible D gene is TRBD1 (5 bases). This TCR was sampled from an adult man with Graves' hyperthyroidism. The CDR3 protein is CASSLGEWTTGGYTF. The CDR3 DNA is TGCGCCAGCAGCTTGGGGGAATGGACAACGGGAGGCTACACCTTC.